This T cell receptor (beta chain) was documented in a study of T cell responses to AZD1222 COVID-19 vaccine. Germline V gene sequence: CDR1 SGHNT, CDR2 YENEEA. Trimming removed 5 bases from V and 1 base from J, with 8 bases in between. This CDR3 is 13 amino acids long. Profiled with immunoSEQ multiplex PCR; TCRdb holds only in-frame clones, not every one. The data hold 90,000 to 150,000 clones, with around 90% observed a single time. The origin of this receptor is an adult in good health. Sequencing was performed on peripheral blood, taken on day 0 of AZD1222 vaccination. The chain carries TRBV11-3 and TRBJ2-5; D not resolved. The CDR3 region has the DNA TGTGCCAGCAGCCCTGGGATCCAAGAGACCCAGTACTTC. This encodes CASSPGIQETQYF.